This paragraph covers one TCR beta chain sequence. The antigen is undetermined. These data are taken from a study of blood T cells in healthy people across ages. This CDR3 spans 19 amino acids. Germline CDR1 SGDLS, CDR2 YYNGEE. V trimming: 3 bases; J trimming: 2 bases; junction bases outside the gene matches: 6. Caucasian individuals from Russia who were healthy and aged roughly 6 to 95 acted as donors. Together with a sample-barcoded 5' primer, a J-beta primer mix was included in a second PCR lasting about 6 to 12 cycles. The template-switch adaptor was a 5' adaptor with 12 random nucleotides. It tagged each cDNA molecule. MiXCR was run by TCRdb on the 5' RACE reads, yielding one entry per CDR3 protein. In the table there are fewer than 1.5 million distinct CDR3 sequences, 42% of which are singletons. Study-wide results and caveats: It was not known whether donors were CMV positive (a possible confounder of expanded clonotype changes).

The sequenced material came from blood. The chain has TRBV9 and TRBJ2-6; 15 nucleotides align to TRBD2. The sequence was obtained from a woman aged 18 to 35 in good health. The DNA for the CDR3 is TGTGCCAGCAGCGCCCGGACTAGCGGGAGGGTAGCTGGGGCCAACGTCCTGACTTTC. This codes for CASSARTSGRVAGANVLTF.